These 11 T cell receptor beta chains were all obtained from the same sample, sequenced in a study of PD-L1 blockade in urothelial cancer (dated by TCRdb to between 2016 and 2019). Library preparation was by the immunoSEQ multiplex PCR assay. TCRdb took this table from immuneACCESS and kept in-frame rearrangements with V and J called. Such tables lack part of the clones; where checked against another copy, unresolved V genes explain under half of the gap, and the rest is unexplained. The sample table shows tens of thousands of clones, and around nine tenths are seen once. Around 8.3% of the sample belongs to the ten largest clones. Sequences were derived from PBMCs, sampled around atezolizumab (anti-PD-L1) treatment. These receptors were collected from a man in his 70s with urothelial cancer.

This clone was observed a single time. The chain has TRBV27 and TRBJ2-1, with D possibly TRBD2 on 5 matching bases. V lost 5 bases, J lost 4 bases, and 9 bases lay in between. Germline V gene data show CDR1 as MNHEY and CDR2 as SMNVEV (reference sequence). This CDR3 spans 13 amino acids. The CDR3 DNA is TGTGCCAGCAGTCCCCGGACTTACAATGAGCAGTTCTTC. The encoded protein is CASSPRTYNEQFF.

V and J are TRBV28 and TRBJ2-7, with D tentatively TRBD2 (6 bases). The germline V gene has CDR1 MDHEN and CDR2 SYDVKM. V lost 6 bases and J lost 2, with 11 bases in between. The CDR3 sequence is 13 residues long. The CDR3 DNA is TGTGCCAGCAGCTACGGGAGAACCTACGAGCAGTACTTC. Protein product: CASSYGRTYEQYF.

The genes are TRBV7-5 and TRBJ2-2; TRBD1, the table's D call, was not compared with the DNA. TRBV7-5 is marked as a pseudogene. The CDR3 contains 17 residues. CDR3 in amino acids: CVRSLEAGASCTGELFF. In nucleotides, the CDR3 is TGTGTCAGAAGCTTAGAGGCAGGGGCGAGCTGCACCGGGGAGCTGTTTTTT.

The count of this clone is one. J is TRBJ2-7 and V is TRBV19; D is perhaps TRBD1 (5 bases). Trimming removed 1 base from V and 4 bases from J, with 8 bases in between. Germline-derived CDR1 and CDR2 are LNHDA and SQIVND (reference sequence). The CDR3 extends over 13 amino acids. CDR3 residues: CASSIGAGYEQYF. DNA for the CDR3: TGTGCCAGTAGTATAGGTGCAGGGTACGAGCAGTACTTC.

The V and J genes are TRBV15 and TRBJ1-2; tentative D call: TRBD1 (6 bases). The germline CDR1 and CDR2 sequences are LNHNV and YYDKDF (reference sequence). Trimming pared 4 bases from V and 8 bases from J, leaving 11 bases between. The length of the CDR3 is 12 residues. The chain's CDR3 is CATSTGQWGYTF. DNA of the CDR3: TGTGCCACCAGCACTGGACAGTGGGGCTACACCTTC.

The V gene is TRBV7-9, the J gene TRBJ2-7, with 8 bases aligning to TRBD2. The ends lost 1 base at V and 5 bases at J; junction bases unmatched: 7. The CDR3 length is 15 residues. Germline values: CDR1 SEHNR, CDR2 FQNEAQ (reference sequence). This CDR3 reads CASSLGSGSYDEQYF. The CDR3 DNA follows: TGTGCCAGCAGCTTAGGAAGCGGGAGTTATGACGAGCAGTACTTC.

The gene calls are TRBV28 and TRBJ1-5, with unresolved D. The CDR3 runs to 12 residues. Trimming stripped 3 bases from V and 4 bases from J, with 4 bases between. Germline V lookup: CDR1 MDHEN, CDR2 SYDVKM. CDR3 sequence (DNA): TGTGCCAGCAGTTTTCCTAATCAGCCCCAGCATTTT. Its translation is CASSFPNQPQHF.

The chain uses TRBV30 and TRBJ1-2; tentative D call: TRBD1 (5 bases). The CDR3 has 17 amino acids. Germline V gene sequence: CDR1 GTSNPN, CDR2 SVGIG (reference sequence). V lost 4 bases and J lost 1, with 22 bases in between. The CDR3: CAWKYGGGRAFNYGYTF. CDR3 in DNA: TGTGCCTGGAAATACGGGGGAGGTCGGGCATTTAACTATGGCTACACCTTC.

CDR3 sequence: CASSLGASGVGELFF. DNA of the CDR3: TGTGCCAGCAGTTTGGGGGCTAGCGGGGTCGGGGAGCTGTTTTTT. This chain links TRBV27 with TRBJ2-2; 9 bases fit TRBD2. With 3 bases clipped from V and 7 bases from J, the junction kept 6 bases outside the gene matches. The CDR3 has 15 residues. Germline V gene sequence: CDR1 MNHEY, CDR2 SMNVEV (reference sequence).

V usage is TRBV18 and J usage is TRBJ2-1, with D hard to call. The CDR3 covers 15 residues. V gave up 5 bases and J gave up 0 bases, with 11 bases separating them. Per germline, CDR1 KGHSH and CDR2 LQKENI. In DNA form, the CDR3 reads TGTGCCAGCTCAGTCGACACGAGCTCCTACAATGAGCAGTTCTTC. It encodes CASSVDTSSYNEQFF.

This rearrangement joins TRBV2 to TRBJ2-7; TRBD2 agrees at 8 bases. The V segment lost 3 bases and the J segment 7 bases; nucleotides outside the gene matches: 11. This CDR3 region has 15 residues. The germline V gene encodes CDR1 SNHLY and CDR2 FYNNEI. The CDR3 protein is CASSDHGAGVGEQYF. The CDR3 DNA sequence: TGTGCCAGCAGTGATCACGGAGCGGGAGTGGGGGAGCAGTACTTC.